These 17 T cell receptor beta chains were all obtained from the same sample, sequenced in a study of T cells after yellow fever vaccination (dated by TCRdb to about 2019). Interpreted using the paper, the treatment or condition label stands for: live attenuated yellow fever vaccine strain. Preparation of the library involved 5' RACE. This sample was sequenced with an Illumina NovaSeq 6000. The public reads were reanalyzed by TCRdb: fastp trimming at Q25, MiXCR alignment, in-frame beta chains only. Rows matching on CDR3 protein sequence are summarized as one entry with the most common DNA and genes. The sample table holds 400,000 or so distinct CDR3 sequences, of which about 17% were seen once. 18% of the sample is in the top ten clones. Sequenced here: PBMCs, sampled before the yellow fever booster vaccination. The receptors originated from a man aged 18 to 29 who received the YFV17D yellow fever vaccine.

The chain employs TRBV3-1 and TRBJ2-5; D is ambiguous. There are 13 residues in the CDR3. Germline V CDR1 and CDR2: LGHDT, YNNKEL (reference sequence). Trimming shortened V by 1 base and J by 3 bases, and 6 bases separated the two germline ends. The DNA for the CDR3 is TGTGCCAGCAGCCAAGGATGGAAAGAGACCCAGTACTTC. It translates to CASSQGWKETQYF.

The CDR3 spells CASSLLAGEDTQYF. The CDR3 coding sequence is TGTGCCAGCAGTCTTCTAGCGGGGGAGGATACGCAGTATTTT. The chain recombines TRBV12-3 or TRBV12-4 with TRBJ2-3, with 10 bases that match TRBD2. CDR3 length: 14 amino acids. After removal of 5 bases from V and 6 bases from J, the junction contained 5 bases not matched to a gene.

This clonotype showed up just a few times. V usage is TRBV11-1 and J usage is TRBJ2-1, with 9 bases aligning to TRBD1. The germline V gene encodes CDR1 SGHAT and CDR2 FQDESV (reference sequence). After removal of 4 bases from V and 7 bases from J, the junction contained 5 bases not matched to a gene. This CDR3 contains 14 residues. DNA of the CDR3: TGTGCCAGCAGCTGGGACAGGGTAAAAAATGAGCAGTTCTTC. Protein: CASSWDRVKNEQFF.

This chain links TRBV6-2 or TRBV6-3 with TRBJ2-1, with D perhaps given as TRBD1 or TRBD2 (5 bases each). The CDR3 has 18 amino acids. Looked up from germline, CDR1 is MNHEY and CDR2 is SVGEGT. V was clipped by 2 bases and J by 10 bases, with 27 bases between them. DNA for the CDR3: TGTGCCAGCAGTTACGGGAACAAGGGGAGAGTAGCCCCTTGGGAGCAGTTCTTC. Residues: CASSYGNKGRVAPWEQFF.

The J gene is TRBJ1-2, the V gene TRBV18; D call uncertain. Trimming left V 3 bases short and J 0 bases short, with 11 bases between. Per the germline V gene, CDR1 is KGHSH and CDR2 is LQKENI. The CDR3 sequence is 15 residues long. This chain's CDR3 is CASSPLADANYGYTF. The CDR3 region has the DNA TGTGCCAGCTCACCGTTAGCAGACGCTAACTATGGCTACACCTTC.

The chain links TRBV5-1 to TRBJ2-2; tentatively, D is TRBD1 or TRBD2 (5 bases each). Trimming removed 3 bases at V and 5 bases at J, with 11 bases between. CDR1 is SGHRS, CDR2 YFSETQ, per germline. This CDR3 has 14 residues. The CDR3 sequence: CASSYGALTGELFF. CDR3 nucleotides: TGCGCCAGCAGCTACGGGGCTTTAACCGGGGAGCTGTTTTTT. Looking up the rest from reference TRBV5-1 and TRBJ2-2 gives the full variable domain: KAGVTQTPRYLIKTRGQQVTLSCSPISGHRSVSWYQQTPGQGLQFLFEYFSETQRNKGNFPGRFSGRQFSNSRSEMNVSTLELGDSALYLCASSYGALTGELFFGEGSRLTVL.

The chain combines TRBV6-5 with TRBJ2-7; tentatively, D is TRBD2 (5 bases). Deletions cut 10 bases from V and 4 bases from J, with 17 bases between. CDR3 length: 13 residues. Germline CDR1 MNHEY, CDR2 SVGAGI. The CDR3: CATGRDSFYEQYF. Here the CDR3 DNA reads TGTGCCACTGGCCGGGATTCCTTTTACGAGCAGTACTTC.

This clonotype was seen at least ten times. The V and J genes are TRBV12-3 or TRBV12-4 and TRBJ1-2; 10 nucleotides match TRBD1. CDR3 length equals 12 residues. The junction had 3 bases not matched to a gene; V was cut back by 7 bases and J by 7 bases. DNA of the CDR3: TGTGCCAGCACTTGGACAGGGGGTGGCTACACCTTC. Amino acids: CASTWTGGGYTF.

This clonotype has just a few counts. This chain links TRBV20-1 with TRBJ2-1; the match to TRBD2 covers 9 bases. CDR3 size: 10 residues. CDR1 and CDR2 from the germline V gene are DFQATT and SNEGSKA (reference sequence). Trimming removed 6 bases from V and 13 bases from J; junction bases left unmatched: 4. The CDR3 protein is CSALGTSQFF. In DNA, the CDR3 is TGCAGTGCGCTAGGGACTAGCCAGTTCTTC.

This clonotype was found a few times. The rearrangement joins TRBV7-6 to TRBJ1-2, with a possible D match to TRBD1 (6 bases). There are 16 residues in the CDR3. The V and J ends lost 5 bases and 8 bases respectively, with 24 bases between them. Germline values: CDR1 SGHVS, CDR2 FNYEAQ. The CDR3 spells CASSRNAANRDSGYTF. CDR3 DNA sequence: TGTGCCAGCAGCCGAAACGCAGCTAACAGGGATTCAGGCTACACCTTC. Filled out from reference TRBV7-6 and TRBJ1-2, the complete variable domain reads GAGVSQSPRYKVTKRGQDVALRCDPISGHVSLYWYRQALGQGPEFLTYFNYEAQQDKSGLPNDRFSAERPEGSISTLTIQRTEQRDSAMYRCASSRNAANRDSGYTFGSGTRLTVV.

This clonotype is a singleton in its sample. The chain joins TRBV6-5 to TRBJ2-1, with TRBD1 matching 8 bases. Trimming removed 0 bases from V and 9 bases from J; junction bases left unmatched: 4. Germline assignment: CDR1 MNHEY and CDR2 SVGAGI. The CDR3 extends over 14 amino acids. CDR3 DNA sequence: TGTGCCAGCAGTTACTCTGGCAGGGGGCGTGAGCAGTTCTTC. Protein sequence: CASSYSGRGREQFF.

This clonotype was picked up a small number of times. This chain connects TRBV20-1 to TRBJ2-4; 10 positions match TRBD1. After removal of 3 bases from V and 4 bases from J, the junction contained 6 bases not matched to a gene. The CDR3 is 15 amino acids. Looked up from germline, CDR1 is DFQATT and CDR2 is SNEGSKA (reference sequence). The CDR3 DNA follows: TGCAGTGCTAGGTACCCGGGACAGGGGAAAAACATTCAGTACTTC. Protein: CSARYPGQGKNIQYF.

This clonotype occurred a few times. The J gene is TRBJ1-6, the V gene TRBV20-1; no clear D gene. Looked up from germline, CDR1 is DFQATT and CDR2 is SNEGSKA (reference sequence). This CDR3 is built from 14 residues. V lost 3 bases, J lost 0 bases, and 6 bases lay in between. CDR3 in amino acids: CSASGSSYNSPLHF. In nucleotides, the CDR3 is TGCAGTGCTAGTGGTAGCTCCTATAATTCACCCCTCCACTTT.

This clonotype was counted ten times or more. Here the CDR3 DNA reads TGTGCCAGCAGTTTAGGCCCCAGGGTGTCTATGGCTCGGAACACTGAAGCTTTCTTT. Translating it yields CASSLGPRVSMARNTEAFF. J is TRBJ1-1 and V is TRBV12-3 or TRBV12-4, with D maybe TRBD1 (5 bases). The CDR3 extends over 19 amino acids. Trimming removed 1 base at V and 1 base at J, with 22 bases between.

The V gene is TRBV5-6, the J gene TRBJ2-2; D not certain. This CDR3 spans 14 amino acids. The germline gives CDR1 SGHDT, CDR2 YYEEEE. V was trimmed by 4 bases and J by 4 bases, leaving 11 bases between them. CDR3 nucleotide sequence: TGTGCCAGCAGCCCTCGCTGGATCACCGGGGAGCTGTTTTTT. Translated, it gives CASSPRWITGELFF.

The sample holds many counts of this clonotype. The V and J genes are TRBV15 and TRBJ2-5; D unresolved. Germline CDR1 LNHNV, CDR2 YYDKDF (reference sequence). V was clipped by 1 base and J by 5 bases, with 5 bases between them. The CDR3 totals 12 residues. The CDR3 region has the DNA TGTGCCACCAGCAGAGTGGGCGAGACCCAGTACTTC. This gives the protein CATSRVGETQYF.

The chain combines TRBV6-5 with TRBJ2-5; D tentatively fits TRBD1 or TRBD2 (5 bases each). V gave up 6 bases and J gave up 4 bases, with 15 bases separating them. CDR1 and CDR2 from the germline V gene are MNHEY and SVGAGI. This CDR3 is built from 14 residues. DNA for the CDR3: TGTGCCAGCAGATCTCCGGGACCGCTAGAGACCCAGTACTTC. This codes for CASRSPGPLETQYF.